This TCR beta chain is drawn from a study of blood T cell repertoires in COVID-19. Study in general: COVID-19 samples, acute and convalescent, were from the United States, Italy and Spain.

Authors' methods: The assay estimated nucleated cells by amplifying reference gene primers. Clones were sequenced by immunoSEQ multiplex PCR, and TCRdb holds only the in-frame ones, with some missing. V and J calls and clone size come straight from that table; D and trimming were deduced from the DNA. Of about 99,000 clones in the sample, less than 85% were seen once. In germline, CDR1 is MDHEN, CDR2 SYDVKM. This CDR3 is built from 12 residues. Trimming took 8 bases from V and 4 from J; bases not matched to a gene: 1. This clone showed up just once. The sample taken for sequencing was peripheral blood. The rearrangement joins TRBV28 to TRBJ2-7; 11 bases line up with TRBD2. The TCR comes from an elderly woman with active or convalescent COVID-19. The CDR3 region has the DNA TGTGCCAGCGGGACTAGCGGTTACGAGCAGTACTTC. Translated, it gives CASGTSGYEQYF.